This record covers a single T cell receptor (beta chain). PCR primers comprised 60 Vbeta and 13 Jbeta primers. Data came from immunoSEQ multiplex PCR; TCRdb stores just in-frame clones and leaves some out. The table has 100,000 to 150,000 clones, over 60% seen once; the top ten hold about 3.5%. This CDR3 is 13 amino acids long. The V gene's germline CDR1 is PRHDT and CDR2 FYEKMQ (reference sequence). V lost 5 bases and J 1 base, leaving 8 bases between the germline ends. This entry comes from a study of cytomegalovirus exposure and HLA in healthy donors. The sequenced sample was PBMCs. This chain joins TRBV13 and TRBJ1-1; D remains unclear. The TCR originated in a man aged 30 to 45 in good health and CMV-seronegative. For the CDR3, the DNA is TGTGCCAGCAGCCGTACTAGGAACACTGAAGCTTTCTTT. Protein: CASSRTRNTEAFF.